This is a list of T cell receptor beta chains from one sample in a study of CD8+ T cells in alopecia areata. Using immunoSEQ multiplex PCR, the repertoire was profiled, and TCRdb retains in-frame clones only, with some absent. This sample yields around 140,000 clones, of which about 51% are seen a single time; 0.95% to 1% belongs to the top ten. The sequences come from CD4+ T cells sorted from blood, collected at week 0. The receptors originated from a human donor with alopecia areata. Both conserved end residues are part of each CDR3. The order of the fields is J gene, V gene, D gene, clone size, CDR3 DNA, CDR3 protein. A D gene is named only where the DNA matches it firmly. The size of a clone is reported for some rows only, either as once, few or many, or as a class for expanded clones.

J: TRBJ2-7
V: TRBV29-1
D: TRBD2
size: few
DNA: TGCAGCGTCGCTGGGACTAGCCTGACCTACGAGCAGTACTTC
CDR3: CSVAGTSLTYEQYF

J: TRBJ2-1
V: TRBV4-2
D: TRBD2
size: .
DNA: TGTGCCAGCAGTCGGCAATCTAGCGGGAGAGGTGATGAGCAGTTCTTC
CDR3: CASSRQSSGRGDEQFF

J: TRBJ2-1
V: TRBV27
D: TRBD1
size: .
DNA: TGTGCCAGCAGTTTATACAACGGGGATGGGCAGGGGGCGTTGATTGAGCAGTTCTTC
CDR3: CASSLYNGDGQGALIEQFF

J: TRBJ1-2
V: TRBV5-1
D: .
size: .
DNA: TGCGCCAGCAGCTTGGCAACAGGGTCAGATGGCTACACCTTC
CDR3: CASSLATGSDGYTF

J: TRBJ2-5
V: TRBV4-3
D: TRBD2
size: .
DNA: TGCGCCAGCAGCCAAGGGGGGGGAGAGACCCAGTACTTC
CDR3: CASSQGGGETQYF

J: TRBJ2-2
V: TRBV15
D: .
size: .
DNA: TGTGCCACCGGGGGAGTCGGCACCGGGGAGCTGTTTTTT
CDR3: CATGGVGTGELFF

J: TRBJ2-7
V: TRBV5-1
D: .
size: .
DNA: TGCGCCAGCAGCTTGGGGGACAGCGGGAGCTACGAGCAGTACTTC
CDR3: CASSLGDSGSYEQYF

J: TRBJ2-7
V: TRBV30
D: .
size: .
DNA: TGTGCCTGGAGTGTACGCCTAGCGACTCCCACCTACGAGCAGTACTTC
CDR3: CAWSVRLATPTYEQYF

J: TRBJ1-2
V: TRBV10-3
D: .
size: .
DNA: TGTGCCATCAGTGAGTCGGTTATCGGCTACACCTTC
CDR3: CAISESVIGYTF

J: TRBJ1-1
V: TRBV19
D: .
size: few
DNA: TGTGCCACTCGCCGAGGGGTTTCCACTGAAGCTTTCTTT
CDR3: CATRRGVSTEAFF

J: TRBJ2-7
V: TRBV11-2
D: .
size: .
DNA: TGTGCCAGCAGCCGCGGTCTGACAGGAAGCTCCTACGAGCAGTACTTC
CDR3: CASSRGLTGSSYEQYF

J: TRBJ2-7
V: TRBV29-1
D: TRBD2
size: .
DNA: TGCAGCGTGCCCCGGGGGGAGGTTGCAGACGAGCAGTACTTC
CDR3: CSVPRGEVADEQYF

J: TRBJ1-1
V: TRBV30
D: .
size: .
DNA: TGTGCCTGGAGTGTACTCGGCCTCCGGGACACTGAAGCTTTCTTT
CDR3: CAWSVLGLRDTEAFF

J: TRBJ2-2
V: TRBV5-1
D: .
size: .
DNA: TGCGCCAGCAGCGGCCACAGGGCCACCGGGGAGCTGTTTTTT
CDR3: CASSGHRATGELFF

J: TRBJ2-3
V: TRBV7-9
D: TRBD2
size: .
DNA: TGTGCCAGCAGCCGGACTAGCGGGAGGACAGATACGCAGTATTTT
CDR3: CASSRTSGRTDTQYF

J: TRBJ2-3
V: TRBV7-3
D: TRBD2
size: .
DNA: TGTGCCAGCAGCTTAACTGCGGAGACTAGCGGGAGGAATAGGCAGTATTTT
CDR3: CASSLTAETSGRNRQYF